This T cell receptor (beta chain) emerged from a study of control samples from healthy donors and cancer patients. This clone was recorded only once. Germline CDR1 SGHAT, CDR2 FQNNGV. The CDR3 totals 13 residues. Trimming removed 6 bases at V and 3 bases at J, with 12 bases between. Assay used: immunoSEQ multiplex PCR; TCRdb lists only in-frame clones, some missing. The table lists about 130,000 clones, about 95% of them singletons. The clonotype originates from a young man in good health. What was sequenced was blood. The chain has TRBV11-2 and TRBJ2-7, with a weak D call TRBD1 (5 bases). CDR3 sequence (DNA): TGTGCCAGCAGTCATACGACAGACTACGAGCAGTACTTC. It encodes CASSHTTDYEQYF.